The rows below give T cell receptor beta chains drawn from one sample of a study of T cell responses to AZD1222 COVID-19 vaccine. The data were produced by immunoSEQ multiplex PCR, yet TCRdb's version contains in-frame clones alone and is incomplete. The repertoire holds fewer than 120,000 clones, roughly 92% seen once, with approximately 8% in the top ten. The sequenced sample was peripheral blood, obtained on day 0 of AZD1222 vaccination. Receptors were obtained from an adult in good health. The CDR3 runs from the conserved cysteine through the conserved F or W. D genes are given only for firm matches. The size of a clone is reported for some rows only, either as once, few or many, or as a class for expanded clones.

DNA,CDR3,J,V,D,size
TGTGCCAGCAGCTTCGCCGGGGTGGGCTACGAGCAGTACTTC,CASSFAGVGYEQYF,TRBJ2-7,TRBV13,.,.
TGTGCCAGCAGCTTAGGACAGGGGCTTGTCAAAAACATTCAGTACTTC,CASSLGQGLVKNIQYF,TRBJ2-4,TRBV11-2,TRBD1,.
TGTGCCAGCAGCCGGAGGGGCAGCCTATCTGGAAACACCATATATTTT,CASSRRGSLSGNTIYF,TRBJ1-3,TRBV28,.,.
TGTGCCAGCAGCCCCAAGGACGGCTATGGCTACACCTTC,CASSPKDGYGYTF,TRBJ1-2,TRBV7-9,.,.
TGTGCCAGCAGCCAAGGACAGGGGAGGACAGATACGCAGTATTTT,CASSQGQGRTDTQYF,TRBJ2-3,TRBV14,TRBD1,.
TGTGCCAGCAGCCAAGCCGACAGGGGGCGAAACACTGAAGCTTTCTTT,CASSQADRGRNTEAFF,TRBJ1-1,TRBV14,TRBD1,.
TGTGCCAGCAGCCAACTGGACAGTATGAACACTGAAGCTTTCTTT,CASSQLDSMNTEAFF,TRBJ1-1,TRBV28,.,.
TGTGCCAGTTGGAAAGGGAGAATTGCGCCCCAGCATTTT,CASWKGRIAPQHF,TRBJ1-5,TRBV19,.,.
TGTGCCAGCAGTCCTGCTAGCGGGGGGTACAATGAGCAGTTCTTC,CASSPASGGYNEQFF,TRBJ2-1,TRBV6-4,TRBD2,.
TGTGCCAGCAGCCCGACCGGGACACCGGGATCTAATTCACCCCTCCACTTT,CASSPTGTPGSNSPLHF,TRBJ1-6,TRBV3-1/TRBV3-2,.,.
TGTGCCAGCACTGAGGGAACAGGGGCCAATCAGCCCCAGCATTTT,CASTEGTGANQPQHF,TRBJ1-5,TRBV6-4,TRBD1,.
TGTGCCAGCAGAGCCAACAATGAGCAGTTCTTC,CASRANNEQFF,TRBJ2-1,TRBV9,.,.
TGTGCCAGCAGTGAACAGGGGGCGCCCGGTGAAAAACTGTTTTTT,CASSEQGAPGEKLFF,TRBJ1-4,TRBV2,TRBD1,.
TGTGCCAGCAGCCAAATCCAGCGGGCCTTAAACTCCTACAATGAGCAGTTCTTC,CASSQIQRALNSYNEQFF,TRBJ2-1,TRBV3-1/TRBV3-2,.,once
TGTGCCACGAAGACTAGCGGGGGGGACCAAGAGACCCAGTACTTC,CATKTSGGDQETQYF,TRBJ2-5,TRBV2,TRBD2,once
TGTGCCAGCAGCTTGACACAGGCGAACACCGGGGAGCTGTTTTTT,CASSLTQANTGELFF,TRBJ2-2,TRBV5-4,.,.
TGTGCCAGCCAAACACAGGGGGTTGGGGAGCTGTTTTTT,CASQTQGVGELFF,TRBJ2-2,TRBV19,TRBD1,.